These T cell receptor beta chains were read from a single sample in a study of Tregs in tolerant kidney transplant recipients. TCRdb's copy holds only in-frame clones and misses some; the assay was immunoSEQ multiplex PCR. The profile shows under 95,000 clones, 80% to 95% of them singletons. This specimen was Tregs from blood, taken before the transplant. The origin of the receptors is a human donor who received a combined kidney and bone marrow transplant. Both conserved end residues are part of each CDR3. Fields, in order: V gene, clone size, J gene, CDR3 protein. Size tells how often a clone was seen (once, few, many) or the class of an expanded clone, and some rows leave it out.

V gene: TRBV19; clone size: NA; J gene: TRBJ2-1; CDR3 protein: CASSRGPFEQFF
V gene: TRBV7-2; clone size: few; J gene: TRBJ1-5; CDR3 protein: CASSVTGNQPQHF
V gene: TRBV5-1; clone size: NA; J gene: TRBJ2-5; CDR3 protein: CASSGGETQYF
V gene: TRBV7-9; clone size: NA; J gene: TRBJ2-3; CDR3 protein: CASSLAGRGRLVDTQYF
V gene: TRBV11-2; clone size: NA; J gene: TRBJ2-1; CDR3 protein: CASTLGDYPWGNEQFF
V gene: TRBV2; clone size: NA; J gene: TRBJ2-3; CDR3 protein: CASSHRELDTDTQYF
V gene: TRBV5-1; clone size: few; J gene: TRBJ2-1; CDR3 protein: CASSGKYNEQFF
V gene: TRBV4-3; clone size: NA; J gene: TRBJ2-3; CDR3 protein: CASRPTSGTSTDTQYF
V gene: TRBV7-2; clone size: NA; J gene: TRBJ1-3; CDR3 protein: CASSSLAGNTIYF
V gene: TRBV27; clone size: NA; J gene: TRBJ2-2; CDR3 protein: CASSGWGGELFF
V gene: TRBV28; clone size: NA; J gene: TRBJ2-7; CDR3 protein: CASSLSSPSSYEQYF
V gene: TRBV6-5; clone size: NA; J gene: TRBJ1-1; CDR3 protein: CASSYAPGVENTEAFF
V gene: TRBV27; clone size: NA; J gene: TRBJ2-4; CDR3 protein: CASSYTARGGAKNIQYF
V gene: TRBV12-5; clone size: NA; J gene: TRBJ1-1; CDR3 protein: CASGPGTGGTLEAFF
V gene: TRBV28; clone size: NA; J gene: TRBJ2-5; CDR3 protein: CASRGAVGAHQETQYF
V gene: TRBV6-5; clone size: NA; J gene: TRBJ2-5; CDR3 protein: CASTPPGQGETQYF
V gene: TRBV30; clone size: NA; J gene: TRBJ2-5; CDR3 protein: CAWSKEGPEPETQYF
V gene: TRBV6-5; clone size: NA; J gene: TRBJ2-7; CDR3 protein: CASSYSTGLSQEQYF
V gene: TRBV9; clone size: few; J gene: TRBJ1-3; CDR3 protein: CASSVGGVYGNTIYF
V gene: TRBV6-1; clone size: NA; J gene: TRBJ1-2; CDR3 protein: CASRTGTRGYTF
V gene: TRBV27; clone size: NA; J gene: TRBJ1-4; CDR3 protein: CASSLGGQGKLYGQLFF
V gene: TRBV7-2; clone size: NA; J gene: TRBJ2-5; CDR3 protein: CASSSGQAQETQYF
V gene: TRBV15; clone size: NA; J gene: TRBJ1-2; CDR3 protein: CATSRGHENYGYTF
V gene: TRBV19; clone size: NA; J gene: TRBJ1-3; CDR3 protein: CASIGNTIYF
V gene: TRBV5-1; clone size: NA; J gene: TRBJ2-5; CDR3 protein: CASSAGRAGAETQYF
V gene: TRBV5-1; clone size: NA; J gene: TRBJ1-1; CDR3 protein: CASSLEAQGNTEAFF
V gene: TRBV7-2; clone size: NA; J gene: TRBJ1-5; CDR3 protein: CASSLSGLSNQPQHF
V gene: TRBV2; clone size: NA; J gene: TRBJ2-7; CDR3 protein: CASSGGETYEQYF
V gene: TRBV29-1; clone size: NA; J gene: NA; CDR3 protein: CSASDRGYEQYF
V gene: TRBV18; clone size: NA; J gene: TRBJ1-1; CDR3 protein: CASSLGDSRVTEAFF
V gene: TRBV5-1; clone size: few; J gene: TRBJ1-4; CDR3 protein: CASSLGSNEKLFF
V gene: TRBV19; clone size: once; J gene: TRBJ2-3; CDR3 protein: CASSLGLLDTQYF
V gene: TRBV9; clone size: NA; J gene: NA; CDR3 protein: CASSPSVPGQVSYEQYF
V gene: TRBV28; clone size: NA; J gene: TRBJ1-2; CDR3 protein: CASSGQATNYGYTF